A single sample is the source of the 19 T cell receptor beta chains below, sequenced in a study of early T cells in non-severe SARS-CoV-2 infection. Using its own MiXCR run on the 5' RACE reads, TCRdb lists one record per CDR3 protein. The table lists under 80,000 distinct CDR3 sequences, 10% to 15% of them singletons, with around 4.6% in the top ten. Specimen: whole blood. The receptors shown here come from an adult who was a healthcare worker with PCR-confirmed SARS-CoV-2 infection or an uninfected control (not recorded which).

This clonotype was seen ten or more times. V usage is TRBV2 and J usage is TRBJ1-5; D possibly corresponds to TRBD1 (5 bases). The CDR3 runs to 14 residues. The germline gives CDR1 SNHLY, CDR2 FYNNEI. Trimming removed 7 bases at V and 1 base at J, with 11 bases between. The CDR3 loop is CASTAGSSNQPQHF. CDR3 bases: TGTGCCAGCACCGCAGGGTCGAGCAATCAGCCCCAGCATTTT.

This clonotype was found a few times. V is TRBV7-8 and J is TRBJ2-2; perhaps TRBD1 as D (5 bases). CDR1 is SGHVS, CDR2 FQNEAQ, per germline. The CDR3 loop spans 14 amino acids. V lost 6 bases, J lost 3 bases, and 11 bases lay in between. DNA for the CDR3: TGTGCCAGCAGAACCACAGGATACACCGGGGAGCTGTTTTTT. The encoded protein is CASRTTGYTGELFF.

J is TRBJ2-2 and V is TRBV7-8, with a possible D match to TRBD2 (6 bases). V was cut by 5 bases and J by 7 bases, with 17 bases left in between. Per the germline V gene, CDR1 is SGHVS and CDR2 is FQNEAQ. This CDR3 is built from 15 residues. In DNA, the CDR3 is TGTGCCAGCAGCCAAAGACTAGAGGGGATCGGGGAGCTGTTTTTT. Translation gives CASSQRLEGIGELFF.

The genes are TRBV11-2 and TRBJ2-5; 8 nucleotides align to TRBD1. The CDR3 totals 12 residues. Germline loops: CDR1 SGHAT, CDR2 FQNNGV. Unmatched junction bases numbered 2, after V lost 4 bases and J lost 7 bases. The CDR3 here is CASSSDRATQYF. The CDR3 nucleotides read TGTGCCAGCAGCTCGGACAGGGCGACCCAGTACTTC.

This clonotype was seen ten or more times. The chain is built from TRBV7-6 and TRBJ2-5, with 10 nucleotides matching TRBD1. V was clipped by 4 bases and J by 0 bases; unmatched bases: 5. This CDR3 spans 16 amino acids. Germline V gene data show CDR1 as SGHVS and CDR2 as FNYEAQ. The CDR3 DNA is TGTGCCAGCAGCTGGACAGGGGGGGAATACCAAGAGACCCAGTACTTC. Its protein is CASSWTGGEYQETQYF. The entire variable domain, with the rest obtained from reference TRBV7-6 and TRBJ2-5, is as follows: GAGVSQSPRYKVTKRGQDVALRCDPISGHVSLYWYRQALGQGPEFLTYFNYEAQQDKSGLPNDRFSAERPEGSISTLTIQRTEQRDSAMYRCASSWTGGEYQETQYFGPGTRLLVL.

This clonotype occurred many times. The chain uses TRBV10-2 and TRBJ1-5; 8 nucleotides agree with TRBD1. The CDR3 consists of 15 residues. With 4 bases clipped from V and 6 bases from J, the junction kept 8 bases outside the gene matches. The germline V gene has CDR1 WSHSY and CDR2 SAAADI. CDR3 sequence: CASSVTGGTRQPQHF. Written as DNA, the CDR3 is TGCGCCAGCAGTGTCACAGGGGGAACTCGTCAGCCCCAGCATTTT.

This clonotype was found many times. The rearrangement links TRBV6-1 to TRBJ1-2; possible D gene TRBD1, 6 bases. CDR1 MNHNS and CDR2 SASEGT come from the germline V gene. The CDR3 contains 15 residues. Trimming took 4 bases from V and 3 from J, leaving 15 bases between them. The CDR3 protein is CASSAWSAGDYGYTF. In DNA, the CDR3 is TGTGCCAGCAGTGCATGGTCGGCAGGGGACTATGGCTACACCTTC.

J is TRBJ2-1 and V is TRBV7-2; D is undetermined. The CDR3 sequence is 12 residues long. The germline V and J ends were trimmed by 1 base and 8 bases, with 6 bases remaining between them. In germline, CDR1 is SGHTA, CDR2 FQGNSA. The CDR3 sequence: CASSLDKDEQFF. The CDR3 DNA reads TGTGCCAGCAGCTTAGATAAGGATGAGCAGTTCTTC.

This clonotype was detected ten times or more. This chain uses TRBV3-1 with TRBJ1-1, with D perhaps TRBD1 (6 bases). CDR1 and CDR2 (germline): LGHDT, YNNKEL (reference sequence). V was clipped by 5 bases and J by 3 bases, with 19 bases between them. The CDR3 totals 16 residues. CDR3 residues: CASSSQRGSGHTEAFF. DNA for the CDR3: TGTGCCAGCAGCAGTCAGAGGGGGTCGGGGCACACTGAAGCTTTCTTT.

The sample holds a few counts of this clonotype. The chain has TRBV20-1 and TRBJ2-7; 9 bases match TRBD1. Germline CDR1 is DFQATT and CDR2 is SNEGSKA (reference sequence). With 5 bases clipped from V and 7 bases from J, the junction kept 18 bases outside the gene matches. The length of the CDR3 is 16 residues. The CDR3 bases are TGCAGTGCTCTACGCCCCGGGACAGGGCTATTCAGTGAGCAGTACTTC. It specifies CSALRPGTGLFSEQYF.

Ten or more counts support this clonotype. The rearrangement links TRBV20-1 to TRBJ2-7; the D call may be TRBD1 or TRBD2 (7 bases each). The germline V gene has CDR1 DFQATT and CDR2 SNEGSKA (reference sequence). V was trimmed by 1 base and J by 2 bases, leaving 12 bases between them. This CDR3 has 14 residues. As DNA, the CDR3 is TGCAGTGCTAGAGTGGCAGGGGGGGCCTACGAGCAGTACTTC. As protein: CSARVAGGAYEQYF.

This chain links TRBV25-1 with TRBJ2-7; TRBD1 agrees at 8 bases. CDR3 length: 13 amino acids. Germline loops: CDR1 MGHDK, CDR2 SYGVNS. V lost 7 bases and J lost 2; bases outside the gene matches: 4. The DNA of the CDR3 is TGTGCCAGCACTGGGACAGGAACCTACGAGCAGTACTTC. It codes for CASTGTGTYEQYF.

Points on this clonotype: This clone may be a read error of a much larger clone one base away. This rearrangement joins TRBV4-3 to TRBJ2-3, with unresolved D. CDR3 size: 15 residues. Per germline, CDR1 LGHNA and CDR2 YSLEER. The CDR3 DNA reads TGCGCCAGCAGCCAGGACCCGTATGGTCAGGATACGCGGTATTTT. It encodes CASSQDPYGQDTRYF.

The chain carries TRBV4-3 and TRBJ1-1, with no clear D. Trimming left V 0 bases short and J 6 bases short, with 11 bases between. CDR1 is LGHNA, CDR2 YSLEER, per germline. The CDR3 has 14 residues. The CDR3 DNA reads TGCGCCAGCAGCCAAGACCTGACGGGTCCTGAAGCTTTCTTT. Protein sequence: CASSQDLTGPEAFF.

The chain joins TRBV19 to TRBJ2-7; no reliable D call. Germline lookup yields CDR1 LNHDA and CDR2 SQIVND (reference sequence). Between the trimmed V and J ends, which lost 4 bases and 3 bases, there was a span of 13 bases. This CDR3 comprises 14 residues. The CDR3 protein is CASSRSLKLYEQYF. In nucleotides, the CDR3 is TGTGCCAGTAGTAGAAGTCTGAAACTCTACGAGCAGTACTTC.

A few counts support this clonotype. The CDR3 DNA reads TGTGCCAGCAGTCTCAACCGGGACCTTTACGAGCAGTACTTC. Its protein is CASSLNRDLYEQYF. V gene TRBV12-3 or TRBV12-4 combines with J gene TRBJ2-7; D is perhaps TRBD1 or TRBD2 (5 bases each). With 5 bases removed from V and 4 bases from J, the gap between germline ends came to 15 bases. CDR3 size: 14 residues.

With regard to this clonotype: A single base separates this from a much larger clone, so it may be a read error. The genes are TRBV6-6 and TRBJ1-5, with D possibly matching TRBD1 (5 bases). Germline CDR1 is MNHNY and CDR2 is SVGAGI (reference sequence). The CDR3 has 15 amino acids. CDR3 residues: CTSNPTTDSIRPQHF. DNA for the CDR3: TGTACCAGCAACCCAACGACAGATAGCATCAGGCCCCAGCATTTT.

This clonotype was counted ten times or more. V is TRBV12-3 or TRBV12-4 and J is TRBJ1-1; D is unclear. Deletions cut 8 bases from V and 1 base from J, with 14 bases between. The CDR3 runs 14 residues. CDR3 sequence: CASVDRGPNTEAFF. DNA for the CDR3: TGTGCCAGCGTGGACCGAGGCCCGAACACTGAAGCTTTCTTT.

This clonotype was counted many times. This sequence joins TRBV12-3 or TRBV12-4 and TRBJ2-1; TRBD2 aligns across 11 bases. This CDR3 is 13 amino acids long. Trimming removed 10 bases from V and 3 bases from J; junction bases left unmatched: 2. CDR3 in DNA: TGTGCCACCCTAGCGGGGGGCTACAATGAGCAGTTCTTC. Protein sequence: CATLAGGYNEQFF.